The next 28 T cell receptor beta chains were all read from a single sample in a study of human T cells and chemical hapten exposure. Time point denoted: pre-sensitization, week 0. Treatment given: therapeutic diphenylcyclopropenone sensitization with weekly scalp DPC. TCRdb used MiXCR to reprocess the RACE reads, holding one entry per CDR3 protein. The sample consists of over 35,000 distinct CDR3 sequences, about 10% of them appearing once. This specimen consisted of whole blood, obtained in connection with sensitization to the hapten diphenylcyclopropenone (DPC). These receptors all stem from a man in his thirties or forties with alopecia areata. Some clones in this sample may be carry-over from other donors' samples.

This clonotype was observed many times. The CDR3 coding sequence is TGTGCCAGCAGTTACTCTGCCACTAACACTGAAGCTTTCTTT. It codes for CASSYSATNTEAFF. The rearrangement uses TRBV6-6 and TRBJ1-1, with D uncertain. This CDR3 region has 14 residues. V lost 0 bases and J lost 2, with 7 bases in between. The germline V gene has CDR1 MNHNY and CDR2 SVGAGI (reference sequence).

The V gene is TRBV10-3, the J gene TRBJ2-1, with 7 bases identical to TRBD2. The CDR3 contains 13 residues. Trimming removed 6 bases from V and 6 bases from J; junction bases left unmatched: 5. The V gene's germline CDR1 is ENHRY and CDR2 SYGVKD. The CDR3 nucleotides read TGTGCCATCAGCCATCGACTAGCCAATGAGCAGTTCTTC. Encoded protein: CAISHRLANEQFF.

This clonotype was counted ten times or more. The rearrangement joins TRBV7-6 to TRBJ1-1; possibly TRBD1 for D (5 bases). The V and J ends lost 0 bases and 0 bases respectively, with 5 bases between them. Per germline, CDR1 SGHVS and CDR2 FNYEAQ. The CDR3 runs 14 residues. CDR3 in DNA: TGTGCCAGCAGCTTAGCGGGGGTGAACACTGAAGCTTTCTTT. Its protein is CASSLAGVNTEAFF.

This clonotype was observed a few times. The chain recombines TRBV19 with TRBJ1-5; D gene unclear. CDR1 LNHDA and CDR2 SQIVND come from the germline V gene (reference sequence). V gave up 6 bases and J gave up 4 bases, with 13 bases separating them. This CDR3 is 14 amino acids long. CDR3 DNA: TGTGCCAGTAGCCAATGGAGCGAAAATCAGCCCCAGCATTTT. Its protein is CASSQWSENQPQHF. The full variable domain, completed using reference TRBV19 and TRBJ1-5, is DGGITQSPKYLFRKEGQNVTLSCEQNLNHDAMYWYRQDPGQGLRLIYYSQIVNDFQKGDIAEGYSVSREKKESFPLTVTSAQKNPTAFYLCASSQWSENQPQHFGDGTRLSIL.

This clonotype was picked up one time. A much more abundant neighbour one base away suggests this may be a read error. The CDR3 region is CASSDGQGSTPLYF. The CDR3 nucleotides read TGTGCCAGCAGTGATGGTCAGGGTAGTACACCCCTCTACTTT. This chain connects TRBV2 to TRBJ1-6, with D perhaps TRBD1 (5 bases). Germline CDR1 reads SNHLY; CDR2 reads FYNNEI. The length of the CDR3 is 14 residues.

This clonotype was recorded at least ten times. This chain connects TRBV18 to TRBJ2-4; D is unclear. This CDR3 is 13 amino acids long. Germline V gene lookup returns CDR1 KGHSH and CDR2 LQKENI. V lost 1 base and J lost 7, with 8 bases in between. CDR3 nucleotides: TGTGCCAGCTCACCACGACGGACGAACATTCAGTACTTC. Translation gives CASSPRRTNIQYF.

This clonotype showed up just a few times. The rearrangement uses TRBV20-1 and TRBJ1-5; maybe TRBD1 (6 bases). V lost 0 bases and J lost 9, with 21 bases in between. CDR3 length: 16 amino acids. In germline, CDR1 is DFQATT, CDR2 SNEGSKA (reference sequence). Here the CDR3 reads CSARDDSSSLGGPQHF. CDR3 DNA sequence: TGCAGTGCTAGAGATGATAGCAGCAGTCTAGGGGGGCCCCAGCATTTT.

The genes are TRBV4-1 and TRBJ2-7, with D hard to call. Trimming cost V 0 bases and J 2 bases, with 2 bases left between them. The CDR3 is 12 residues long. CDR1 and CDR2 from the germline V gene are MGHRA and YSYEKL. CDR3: CASSQEPYEQYF. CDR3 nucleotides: TGCGCCAGCAGCCAAGAGCCCTACGAGCAGTACTTC.

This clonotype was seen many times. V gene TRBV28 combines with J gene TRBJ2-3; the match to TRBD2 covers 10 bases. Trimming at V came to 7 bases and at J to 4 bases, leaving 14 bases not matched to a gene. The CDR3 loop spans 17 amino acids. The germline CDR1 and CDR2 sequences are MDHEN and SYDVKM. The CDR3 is CASTQMGLAGVADTQYF. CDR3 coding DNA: TGTGCCAGCACCCAAATGGGGCTAGCGGGAGTTGCAGATACGCAGTATTTT.

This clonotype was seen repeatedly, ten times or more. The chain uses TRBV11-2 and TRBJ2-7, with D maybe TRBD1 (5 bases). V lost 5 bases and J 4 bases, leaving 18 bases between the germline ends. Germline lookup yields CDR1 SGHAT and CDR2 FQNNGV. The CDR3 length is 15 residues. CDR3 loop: CASSPRAGLPYEQYF. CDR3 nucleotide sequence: TGTGCCAGCAGCCCGCGAGCAGGGCTACCGTACGAGCAGTACTTC.

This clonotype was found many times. The CDR3 DNA is TGTGCCAGCAGTCGAGGACGGGGCAATCAGCCCCAGCATTTT. Translation gives CASSRGRGNQPQHF. The gene calls are TRBV27 and TRBJ1-5; D is undetermined. CDR1 and CDR2 from the germline V gene are MNHEY and SMNVEV (reference sequence). CDR3 size: 14 residues. The ends were cut back, 5 bases at V and 2 bases at J, with 10 bases in the middle.

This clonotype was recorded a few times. The CDR3 loop is CASSMTGELFF. CDR3 DNA: TGTGCCAGCAGCATGACTGGGGAGCTGTTTTTT. The V and J genes are TRBV7-2 and TRBJ2-2; no reliable D call. Trimming removed 5 bases from V and 8 bases from J, with 6 bases in between. Per the germline V gene, CDR1 is SGHTA and CDR2 is FQGNSA. CDR3 length: 11 amino acids.

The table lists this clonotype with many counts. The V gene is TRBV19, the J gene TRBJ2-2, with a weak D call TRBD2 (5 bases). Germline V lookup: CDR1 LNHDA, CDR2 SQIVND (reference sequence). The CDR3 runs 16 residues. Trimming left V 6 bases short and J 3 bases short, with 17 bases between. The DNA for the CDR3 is TGTGCCAGTAGCAGGACGGGATACGGGGACACCGGGGAGCTGTTTTTT. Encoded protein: CASSRTGYGDTGELFF. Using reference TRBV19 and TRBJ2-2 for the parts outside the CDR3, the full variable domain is DGGITQSPKYLFRKEGQNVTLSCEQNLNHDAMYWYRQDPGQGLRLIYYSQIVNDFQKGDIAEGYSVSREKKESFPLTVTSAQKNPTAFYLCASSRTGYGDTGELFFGEGSRLTVL.

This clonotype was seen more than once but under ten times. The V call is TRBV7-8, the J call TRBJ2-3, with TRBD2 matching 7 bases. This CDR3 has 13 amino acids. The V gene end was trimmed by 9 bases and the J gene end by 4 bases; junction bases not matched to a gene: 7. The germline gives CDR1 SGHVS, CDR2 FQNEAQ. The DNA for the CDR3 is TGTGCCAGTGCGACTAGCCGGGCAGATACGCAGTATTTT. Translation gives CASATSRADTQYF.

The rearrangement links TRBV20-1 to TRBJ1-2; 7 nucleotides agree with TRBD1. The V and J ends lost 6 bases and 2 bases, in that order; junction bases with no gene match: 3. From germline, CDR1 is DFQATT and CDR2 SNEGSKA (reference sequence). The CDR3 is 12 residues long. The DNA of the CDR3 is TGCAGTGCCCACAGGGGAAACTATGGCTACACCTTC. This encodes CSAHRGNYGYTF.

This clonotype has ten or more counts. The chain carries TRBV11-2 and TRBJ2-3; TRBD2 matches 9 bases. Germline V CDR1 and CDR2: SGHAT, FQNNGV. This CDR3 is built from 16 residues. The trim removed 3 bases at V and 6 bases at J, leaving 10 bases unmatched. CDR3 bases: TGTGCCAGCAGCTTGGCGGGGGGGAACCTAGGTGATACGCAGTATTTT. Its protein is CASSLAGGNLGDTQYF.

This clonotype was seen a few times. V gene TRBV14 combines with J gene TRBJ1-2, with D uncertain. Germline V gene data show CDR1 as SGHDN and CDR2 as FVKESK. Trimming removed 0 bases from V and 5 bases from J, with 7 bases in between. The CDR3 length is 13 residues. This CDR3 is CASSQEGWYGYTF. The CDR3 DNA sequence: TGTGCCAGCAGCCAAGAAGGGTGGTATGGCTACACCTTC.

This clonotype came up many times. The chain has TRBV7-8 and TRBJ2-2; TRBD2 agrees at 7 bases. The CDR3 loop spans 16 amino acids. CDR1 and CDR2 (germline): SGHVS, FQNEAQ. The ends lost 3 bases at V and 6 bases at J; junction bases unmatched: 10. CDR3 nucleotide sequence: TGTGCCAGCAGCTTTGAGGGAGGGCCGCCCCCCGGGGAGCTGTTTTTT. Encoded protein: CASSFEGGPPPGELFF.

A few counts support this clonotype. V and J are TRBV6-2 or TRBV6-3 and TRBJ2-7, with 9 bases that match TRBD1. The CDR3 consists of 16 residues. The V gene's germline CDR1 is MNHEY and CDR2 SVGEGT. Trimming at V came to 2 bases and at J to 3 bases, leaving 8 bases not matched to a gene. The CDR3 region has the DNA TGTGCCAGCAGTTACCACCCCCCGGGACAGGGCTACGAGCAGTACGTC. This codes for CASSYHPPGQGYEQYV.

CDR3 region: CRAGTSSYEQYF. The CDR3 DNA reads TGCAGAGCCGGGACTAGCTCCTACGAGCAGTACTTC. The chain joins TRBV20-1 to TRBJ2-7; 8 bases align to TRBD2. The CDR3 runs to 12 residues. CDR1 and CDR2 (germline): DFQATT, SNEGSKA (reference sequence).

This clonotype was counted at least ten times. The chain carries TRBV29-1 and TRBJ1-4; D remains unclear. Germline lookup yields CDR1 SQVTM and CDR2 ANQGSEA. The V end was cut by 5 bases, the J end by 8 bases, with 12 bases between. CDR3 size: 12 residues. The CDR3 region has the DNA TGCAGCGTTAAGGGAGATGGGGAAAAACTGTTTTTT. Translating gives CSVKGDGEKLFF.

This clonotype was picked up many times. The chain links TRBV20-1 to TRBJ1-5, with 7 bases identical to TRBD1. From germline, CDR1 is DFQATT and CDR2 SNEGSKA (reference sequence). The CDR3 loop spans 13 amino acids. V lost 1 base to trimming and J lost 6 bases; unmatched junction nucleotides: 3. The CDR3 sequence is CSARGDRVQPQHF. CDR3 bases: TGCAGTGCTAGAGGAGACAGGGTTCAGCCCCAGCATTTT.

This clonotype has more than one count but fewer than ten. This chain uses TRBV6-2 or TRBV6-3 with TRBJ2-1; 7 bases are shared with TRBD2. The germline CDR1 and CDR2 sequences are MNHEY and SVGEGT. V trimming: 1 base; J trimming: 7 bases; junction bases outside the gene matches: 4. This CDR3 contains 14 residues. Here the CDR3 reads CASSYLRGRNEQFF. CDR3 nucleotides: TGTGCCAGCAGTTACTTGCGGGGGAGGAATGAGCAGTTCTTC.

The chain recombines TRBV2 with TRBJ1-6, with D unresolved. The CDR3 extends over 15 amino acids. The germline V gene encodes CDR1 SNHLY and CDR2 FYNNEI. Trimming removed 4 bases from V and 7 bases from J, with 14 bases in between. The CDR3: CASSGSRGFNSPLHF. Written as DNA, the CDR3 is TGTGCCAGCAGTGGCAGCCGGGGTTTCAATTCACCCCTCCACTTT. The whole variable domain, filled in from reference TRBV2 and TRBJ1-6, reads EPEVTQTPSHQVTQMGQEVILRCVPISNHLYFYWYRQILGQKVEFLVSFYNNEISEKSEIFDDQFSVERPDGSNFTLKIRSTKLEDSAMYFCASSGSRGFNSPLHFGNGTRLTVT.

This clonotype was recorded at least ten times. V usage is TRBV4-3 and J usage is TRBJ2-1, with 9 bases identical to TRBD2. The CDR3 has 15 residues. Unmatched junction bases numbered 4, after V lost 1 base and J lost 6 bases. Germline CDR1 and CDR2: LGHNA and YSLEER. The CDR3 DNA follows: TGCGCCAGCAGCCAAGTCCTAGCGGGACGCAATGAGCAGTTCTTC. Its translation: CASSQVLAGRNEQFF.

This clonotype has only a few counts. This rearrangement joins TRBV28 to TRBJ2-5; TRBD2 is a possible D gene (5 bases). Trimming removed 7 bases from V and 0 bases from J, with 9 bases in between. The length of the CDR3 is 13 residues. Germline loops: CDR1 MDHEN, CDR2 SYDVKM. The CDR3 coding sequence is TGTGCCAGCATCTCTAGCAACCAAGAGACCCAGTACTTC. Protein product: CASISSNQETQYF.

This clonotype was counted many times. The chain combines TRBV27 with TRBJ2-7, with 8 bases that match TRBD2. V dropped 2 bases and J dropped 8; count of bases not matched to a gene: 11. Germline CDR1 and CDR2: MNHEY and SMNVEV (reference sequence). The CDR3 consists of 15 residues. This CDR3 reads CASSLSGGRAGKQYF. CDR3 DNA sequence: TGTGCCAGCAGTTTAAGCGGGGGCAGGGCGGGCAAGCAGTACTTC.

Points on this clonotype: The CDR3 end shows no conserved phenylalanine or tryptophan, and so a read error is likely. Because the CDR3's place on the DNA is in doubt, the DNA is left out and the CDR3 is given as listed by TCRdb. The CDR3 region is CASSSTGLAGCLI. The chain links TRBV7-9 to TRBJ2-3; TRBD2, the table's D call, lacks a check against the DNA. The CDR3 totals 13 residues, both ends included. Germline V gene sequence: CDR1 SEHNR, CDR2 FQNEAQ (reference sequence).